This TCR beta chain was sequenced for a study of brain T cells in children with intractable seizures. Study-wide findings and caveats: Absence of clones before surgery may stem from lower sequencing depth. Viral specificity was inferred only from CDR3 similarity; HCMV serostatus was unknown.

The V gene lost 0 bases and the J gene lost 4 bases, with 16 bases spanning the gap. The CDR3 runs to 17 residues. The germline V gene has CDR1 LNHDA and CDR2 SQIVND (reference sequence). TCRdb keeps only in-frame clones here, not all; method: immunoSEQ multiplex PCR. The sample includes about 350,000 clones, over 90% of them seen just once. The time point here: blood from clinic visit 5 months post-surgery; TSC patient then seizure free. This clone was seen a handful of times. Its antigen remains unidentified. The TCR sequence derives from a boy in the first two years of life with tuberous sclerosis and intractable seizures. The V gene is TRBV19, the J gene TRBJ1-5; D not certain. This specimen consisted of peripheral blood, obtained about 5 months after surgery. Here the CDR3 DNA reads TGTGCCAGTAGTATAGACCCGGGGTCGGCGGGGAATCAGCCCCAGCATTTT. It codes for CASSIDPGSAGNQPQHF.